The 30 T cell receptor beta chains in this list originate from one sample, sequenced in a study of T cell responses to AZD1222 COVID-19 vaccine. Profiled with immunoSEQ multiplex PCR; TCRdb holds only in-frame clones, not every one. This sample has over 100,000 clones, with approximately 87% found just once. Sequencing was performed on peripheral blood, taken 28 days after the second AZD1222 dose. These receptor sequences come from an adult who received the AZD1222 COVID-19 vaccine.

This rearrangement joins TRBV27 to TRBJ1-6; D uncertain. CDR1 MNHEY and CDR2 SMNVEV come from the germline V gene (reference sequence). CDR3 length: 13 residues. With 6 bases removed from V and 10 bases from J, the gap between germline ends came to 13 bases. CDR3 bases: TGTGCCAGCAGAATAGGAGGTAAATCACCCCTCCACTTT. Protein sequence: CASRIGGKSPLHF.

The V and J genes are TRBV3-1 (or the pseudogene TRBV3-2) and TRBJ1-6, with D uncertain. The germline gives CDR1 LGHDT, CDR2 YNNKEL (reference sequence). This CDR3 region has 15 residues. Trimming shortened V by 0 bases and J by 8 bases, and 11 bases separated the two germline ends. CDR3 nucleotides: TGTGCCAGCAGCCAAGATTTGGGATTTTATTCACCCCTCCACTTT. It specifies CASSQDLGFYSPLHF.

The V and J genes are TRBV30 and TRBJ1-5; 7 bases agree with TRBD1. V lost 1 base to trimming and J lost 7 bases; unmatched junction nucleotides: 4. The germline V gene encodes CDR1 GTSNPN and CDR2 SVGIG (reference sequence). CDR3 size: 13 residues. CDR3 nucleotides: TGTGCCTGGAGTGGACAGGGAGGCCAGCCCCAGCATTTT. Its translation is CAWSGQGGQPQHF.

The chain uses TRBV9 and TRBJ1-5, with D tentatively TRBD1 (6 bases). V dropped 3 bases and J dropped 1 base, with 11 bases sitting between them. This CDR3 is 15 amino acids long. Germline V gene data show CDR1 as SGDLS and CDR2 as YYNGEE. The DNA of the CDR3 is TGTGCCAGCAGCGAAGGGGGAGGGAGCAATCAGCCCCAGCATTTT. Encoded protein: CASSEGGGSNQPQHF.

The chain couples TRBV27 to TRBJ2-1; the D is unclear. V lost 7 bases and J lost 2, with 9 bases in between. Germline CDR1 MNHEY, CDR2 SMNVEV (reference sequence). The CDR3 sequence is 13 residues long. CDR3 protein: CASTTGPYNEQFF. The CDR3 region has the DNA TGTGCCAGCACTACCGGACCCTACAATGAGCAGTTCTTC.

V and J are TRBV9 and TRBJ1-5; D is uncertain. The CDR3 runs 15 residues. V gave up 0 bases and J gave up 0 bases, with 7 bases separating them. The germline V gene encodes CDR1 SGDLS and CDR2 YYNGEE. The DNA of the CDR3 is TGTGCCAGCAGCGTAGGTGGCAGTAGCAATCAGCCCCAGCATTTT. Residues: CASSVGGSSNQPQHF. Supplemented by reference TRBV9 and TRBJ1-5, the full variable domain reads DSGVTQTPKHLITATGQRVTLRCSPRSGDLSVYWYQQSLDQGLQFLIQYYNGEERAKGNILERFSAQQFPDLHSELNLSSLELGDSALYFCASSVGGSSNQPQHFGDGTRLSIL.

The genes are TRBV2 and TRBJ2-7; no reliable D call. V lost 1 base to trimming and J lost 8 bases, with 6 bases between them. Germline V gene sequence: CDR1 SNHLY, CDR2 FYNNEI. The CDR3 loop spans 11 amino acids. CDR3: CASSEGRKQYF. The CDR3 region has the DNA TGTGCCAGCAGTGAAGGCCGGAAGCAGTACTTC.

This clone was detected once. The chain combines TRBV7-2 with TRBJ2-2, with D maybe TRBD2 (6 bases). This CDR3 is built from 14 residues. V was clipped by 3 bases and J by 6 bases, with 11 bases between them. Looked up from germline, CDR1 is SGHTA and CDR2 is FQGNSA. CDR3 sequence (DNA): TGTGCCAGCAGCTTCTCTAGCGTTGCCGGGGAGCTGTTTTTT. Translation gives CASSFSSVAGELFF.

This sequence joins TRBV5-5 and TRBJ2-1; the match to TRBD2 covers 11 bases. From germline, CDR1 is SGHKS and CDR2 YYEKEE (reference sequence). V lost 6 bases and J lost 4; bases outside the gene matches: 9. CDR3 length: 16 residues. The CDR3 nucleotides are TGTGCCAGCACATTTACTAGCGGGGGTCGATACAATGAGCAGTTCTTC. This gives the protein CASTFTSGGRYNEQFF.

In its sample, this clone was seen a few times. The V call is TRBV19, the J call TRBJ1-2; D is unresolved. The CDR3 spans 13 residues. Germline V gene data show CDR1 as LNHDA and CDR2 as SQIVND (reference sequence). Trimming took 2 bases from V and 7 from J, leaving 11 bases between them. DNA for the CDR3: TGTGCCAGTAGTATAATCCGCATAGGTGGCTACACCTTC. Translated, it gives CASSIIRIGGYTF.

V usage is TRBV5-6 and J usage is TRBJ2-1; 7 positions match TRBD2. The CDR3 is 16 amino acids. The germline V gene encodes CDR1 SGHDT and CDR2 YYEEEE. The V gene end was trimmed by 3 bases and the J gene end by 1 base; junction bases not matched to a gene: 7. CDR3 in amino acids: CASSWREFLSYNEQFF. The CDR3, as DNA: TGTGCCAGCAGCTGGCGGGAGTTTTTATCCTACAATGAGCAGTTCTTC.

J is TRBJ1-5 and V is TRBV12-5, with a possible D match to TRBD1 (5 bases). Trimming took off 3 bases at V and 8 bases at J, with 11 bases between the two ends. Germline CDR1 and CDR2: LGHNT and FRNRAP. The CDR3 is 13 amino acids. The CDR3 coding sequence is TGTGCTAGTGGTTTTAGTTTAGGGGAGCCCCAGCATTTT. This codes for CASGFSLGEPQHF.

The gene calls are TRBV18 and TRBJ1-3; D is undetermined. The V and J ends lost 2 bases and 9 bases respectively, with 5 bases between them. Germline-derived CDR1 and CDR2 are KGHSH and LQKENI. The length of the CDR3 is 11 residues. Written as DNA, the CDR3 is TGTGCCAGCTCACCAGGTGGCACCATATATTTT. It is translated as CASSPGGTIYF. The full variable domain, in which reference TRBV18 and TRBJ1-3 provide the parts outside the CDR3, is NAGVMQNPRHLVRRRGQEARLRCSPMKGHSHVYWYRQLPEEGLKFMVYLQKENIIDESGMPKERFSAEFPKEGPSILRIQQVVRGDSAAYFCASSPGGTIYFGEGSWLTVV.

The gene calls are TRBV27 and TRBJ2-7; 9 positions match TRBD2. CDR1 is MNHEY, CDR2 SMNVEV, per germline (reference sequence). The CDR3 sequence is 16 residues long. The junction had 15 bases not matched to a gene; V was cut back by 6 bases and J by 6 bases. The CDR3 spells CASSRPTLAGEFEQYF. The CDR3 nucleotides read TGTGCCAGCAGCCGCCCGACTTTAGCGGGAGAGTTCGAGCAGTACTTC.

The chain employs TRBV9 and TRBJ1-3; D call uncertain. This CDR3 comprises 16 residues. Trimming stripped 0 bases from V and 4 bases from J, with 14 bases between. Germline V gene sequence: CDR1 SGDLS, CDR2 YYNGEE. DNA of the CDR3: TGTGCCAGCAGCGTAGACCAGATGGTGGCCGGAAACACCATATATTTT. Residues: CASSVDQMVAGNTIYF.

The chain combines TRBV7-3 with TRBJ2-6, with 7 bases aligning to TRBD2. CDR3 length: 18 residues. From germline, CDR1 is SGHTA and CDR2 FQGTGA. The V gene end was trimmed by 4 bases and the J gene end by 2 bases; junction bases not matched to a gene: 11. The DNA for the CDR3 is TGTGCCAGCAGCTCGACGGGGGGTCTACTTGCTGGGGCCAACGTCCTGACTTTC. This translates into CASSSTGGLLAGANVLTF.

The V gene is TRBV9, the J gene TRBJ2-1, with D unclear. Germline V gene lookup returns CDR1 SGDLS and CDR2 YYNGEE. This CDR3 is 13 amino acids long. With 4 bases removed from V and 7 bases from J, the gap between germline ends came to 12 bases. CDR3 region: CASSPIRLNEQFF. The CDR3 DNA follows: TGTGCCAGCAGCCCAATTAGGCTTAATGAGCAGTTCTTC.

The chain links TRBV7-6 to TRBJ1-2, with unresolved D. V lost 5 bases and J lost 1, with 8 bases in between. CDR1 is SGHVS, CDR2 FNYEAQ, per germline. There are 13 residues in the CDR3. The CDR3 DNA is TGTGCCAGCAGCCCCACTATTAACTATGGCTACACCTTC. Protein product: CASSPTINYGYTF.

Regarding this clone: A junction end diverges from the germline sequence, so it may reflect a read error. The rearrangement joins TRBV4-2 to TRBJ1-1; D is perhaps TRBD1 (5 bases). Germline V gene sequence: CDR1 LGHNA, CDR2 YNFKEQ. CDR3 length equals 14 residues. CDR3 sequence reads: CASSKEGMNTEAFF. DNA for the CDR3: TGTGCCAGCAGCAAAGAGGGGATGAACACTGAAGCTTTCTTT.

This clone has only a few counts. The DNA of the CDR3 is TGCAGCGTTGAAGATCGTGGGACCCCACGGGAGTCCTATGGCTACACCTTC. Translation gives CSVEDRGTPRESYGYTF. V is TRBV29-1 and J is TRBJ1-2, with D possibly TRBD1 on 5 matching bases. Germline lookup yields CDR1 SQVTM and CDR2 ANQGSEA. V lost 0 bases and J 4 bases, leaving 21 bases between the germline ends. CDR3 size: 17 residues.

The chain links TRBV27 to TRBJ1-4, with TRBD1 matching over 8 bases. The CDR3 is made up of 15 amino acids. The germline gives CDR1 MNHEY, CDR2 SMNVEV (reference sequence). The V segment lost 1 base and the J segment 7 bases; nucleotides outside the gene matches: 5. The CDR3 coding sequence is TGTGCCAGCAGTTTATATGACAGGGGAGGTGAAAAACTGTTTTTT. This sequence encodes CASSLYDRGGEKLFF.

The table lists this clone with a count of one. This chain links TRBV5-6 with TRBJ1-1; D unresolved. The CDR3 loop spans 14 amino acids. The germline CDR1 and CDR2 sequences are SGHDT and YYEEEE. V dropped 3 bases and J dropped 1 base, with 10 bases sitting between them. CDR3 region: CASSYPRGNTEAFF. The CDR3 DNA follows: TGTGCCAGCAGCTACCCTAGAGGGAACACTGAAGCTTTCTTT.

The gene calls are TRBV10-3 and TRBJ2-3; TRBD1 aligns across 11 bases. Trimming removed 9 bases from V and 0 bases from J; junction bases left unmatched: 2. Germline values: CDR1 ENHRY, CDR2 SYGVKD. The CDR3 contains 14 residues. The CDR3 DNA is TGTGCCATTGGGACAGGGGGAAGCACAGATACGCAGTATTTT. Its translation: CAIGTGGSTDTQYF.

The V and J genes are TRBV15 and TRBJ2-7, with unresolved D. V was shortened by 6 bases and J by 2 bases, with 11 bases between the two germline ends. The CDR3 spans 13 residues. Germline V gene lookup returns CDR1 LNHNV and CDR2 YYDKDF (reference sequence). The CDR3 spells CATRSSETYEQYF. The DNA of the CDR3 is TGTGCCACCAGGTCTAGTGAGACCTACGAGCAGTACTTC.

The chain joins TRBV18 to TRBJ1-4; D call uncertain. The CDR3 sequence is 12 residues long. V gave up 4 bases and J gave up 7 bases, with 7 bases separating them. The germline gives CDR1 KGHSH, CDR2 LQKENI. The CDR3 protein is CASSQAGEKLFF. DNA for the CDR3: TGTGCCAGCTCACAAGCGGGTGAAAAACTGTTTTTT. The full variable domain, completed using reference TRBV18 and TRBJ1-4, is NAGVMQNPRHLVRRRGQEARLRCSPMKGHSHVYWYRQLPEEGLKFMVYLQKENIIDESGMPKERFSAEFPKEGPSILRIQQVVRGDSAAYFCASSQAGEKLFFGSGTQLSVL.

The chain combines TRBV6-2 or TRBV6-3 with TRBJ2-7, with no clear D. Germline V gene lookup returns CDR1 MNHEY and CDR2 SVGEGT. V lost 2 bases and J 3 bases, leaving 11 bases between the germline ends. This CDR3 spans 14 amino acids. DNA of the CDR3: TGTGCCAGCAGTTACCCGTGGCTAGTCTACGAGCAGTACTTC. Its translation is CASSYPWLVYEQYF.

The chain combines TRBV19 with TRBJ2-2; D might be TRBD2 (10 bases). The V gene lost 4 bases and the J gene lost 0 bases, with 24 bases spanning the gap. The CDR3 totals 20 residues. The germline V gene has CDR1 LNHDA and CDR2 SQIVND (reference sequence). The CDR3 spells CASSRTGEVAGGANTGELFF. The CDR3 DNA reads TGTGCCAGTAGTAGGACAGGGGAGGTAGCGGGGGGCGCGAACACCGGGGAGCTGTTTTTT.

For the CDR3, the DNA is TGTGCCAGCAGCTCCGGACAGGGGCCATCCCTCCACTTT. Translating gives CASSSGQGPSLHF. The chain links TRBV5-4 to TRBJ1-6, with TRBD1 identical over 9 bases. With V trimmed by 3 bases and J by 14 bases, 6 bases remained unmatched. CDR1 is SGHNT, CDR2 YYREEE, per germline (reference sequence). The CDR3 consists of 13 residues. The full variable domain, its missing parts supplied by reference TRBV5-4 and TRBJ1-6, is ETGVTQSPTHLIKTRGQQVTLRCSSQSGHNTVSWYQQALGQGPQFIFQYYREEENGRGNFPPRFSGLQFPNYSSELNVNALELDDSALYLCASSSGQGPSLHFGNGTRLTVT.

V gene TRBV7-9 combines with J gene TRBJ2-3; 8 bases are a match to TRBD2. V was pared by 1 base and J by 6 bases, with 6 bases of the junction left unmatched. The V gene's germline CDR1 is SEHNR and CDR2 FQNEAQ (reference sequence). The length of the CDR3 is 15 residues. The CDR3 sequence: CASSLDAGGLDTQYF. The CDR3 DNA sequence: TGTGCCAGCAGCTTAGACGCGGGGGGCCTGGATACGCAGTATTTT.

The chain couples TRBV5-1 to TRBJ1-6; 7 bases match TRBD1. Trimming at V came to 3 bases and at J to 5 bases, leaving 2 bases not matched to a gene. This CDR3 has 14 residues. The V gene's germline CDR1 is SGHRS and CDR2 YFSETQ. CDR3 sequence: CASSWDSNNSPLHF. CDR3 nucleotides: TGCGCCAGCAGCTGGGACAGCAATAATTCACCCCTCCACTTT.